The clone carrying this T cell receptor beta chain was observed many times. The antigen remains unidentified. This specimen comes from a study of CD8 T cells in ankylosing spondylitis. TCRdb passed the 5' RACE reads through MiXCR, listing each CDR3 protein once. The table has hundreds of thousands of distinct CDR3 sequences, approximately 11% seen once. Germline V lookup: CDR1 SGHRS, CDR2 YFSETQ. This CDR3 is built from 14 residues. V lost 0 bases and J lost 6; bases outside the gene matches: 6. Broader study findings: There were earlier reports of some motif variants in reactive arthritis synovial fluid and blood. What appeared characteristic of ankylosing spondylitis blood was a TCR beta motif of 7 or 8 highly homologous variants.

Material for sequencing was blood, either unsorted or a sorted T cell fraction (not recorded which). The genes are TRBV5-1 and TRBJ2-7, with TRBD1 identical over 7 bases. This receptor was obtained from a male donor with ankylosing spondylitis. In DNA form, the CDR3 reads TGCGCCAGCAGCTTGGGACAGGGAATTTCCGAGCAGTACTTC. Translation: CASSLGQGISEQYF.